Presented here are 2 T cell receptor beta chains from one specimen sequenced in a study of T cells in Graves' hyperthyroidism and ophthalmopathy. The source material, RNA transcripts, was used to amplify TCR beta CDR3 regions. Primed by the HTBI set, a first-round RT-PCR was run on the TCR CDR3. TCRdb itself ran the multiplex PCR reads through MiXCR, one entry per CDR3 protein. The sample lists 300,000 to 350,000 distinct CDR3 sequences; 16% were seen once. The sequenced sample was blood. The receptors were gathered from a man aged 25 to 45 with Graves' hyperthyroidism.

This clonotype was seen ten or more times. The CDR3 nucleotides read TGTGCCAGCAGACCAGGGAGGTCGGACACTGAAGCTTTCTTT. Protein product: CASRPGRSDTEAFF. This chain links TRBV7-9 with TRBJ1-1; weak D call: TRBD1 (5 bases). The CDR3 totals 14 residues. Germline CDR1 and CDR2: SEHNR and FQNEAQ (reference sequence). V dropped 6 bases and J dropped 3 bases, with 14 bases sitting between them.

This clonotype was detected only a few times. V and J are TRBV11-2 and TRBJ1-2, with 9 bases aligning to TRBD1. CDR1 SGHAT and CDR2 FQNNGV come from the germline V gene. The CDR3 runs to 15 residues. J lost 8 bases, V lost 4 bases, and 11 bases had no gene match. In nucleotides, the CDR3 is TGTGCCAGCAGCTCTAACAGGGGGCGAACGCAGGGCTACACCTTC. This translates into CASSSNRGRTQGYTF.